Shown below are 8 T cell receptor beta chains from a single sample sequenced in a study of neoadjuvant anti-PD-1 for oral cavity cancer. Time point meaning: after neoadjuvant nivolumab, at surgical resection. Assay: immunoSEQ multiplex PCR; the TCRdb copy retains only in-frame clones and omits some. This sample has about 68,000 clones, with 70% to 90% found just once. The input for sequencing was PBMCs, taken after nivolumab (anti-PD-1) treatment. Receptor source: a person between 40 and 85 years old with oral cavity squamous cell carcinoma.

The chain recombines TRBV6-5 with TRBJ1-5, with D possibly being TRBD1 (5 bases). Trimming took off 5 bases at V and 6 bases at J, with 11 bases between the two ends. CDR3 length: 13 amino acids. The germline CDR1 and CDR2 sequences are MNHEY and SVGAGI. The CDR3 loop reads CASSTTESQPQHF. CDR3 DNA sequence: TGTGCCAGCAGTACGACAGAGTCTCAGCCCCAGCATTTT.

V usage is TRBV5-6 and J usage is TRBJ2-1, with TRBD2 identical over 7 bases. The junction had 9 bases not matched to a gene; V was cut back by 5 bases and J by 7 bases. The CDR3 has 14 amino acids. The germline V gene encodes CDR1 SGHDT and CDR2 YYEEEE. CDR3 sequence: CASRLSGMGNEQFF. CDR3 bases: TGTGCCAGCAGACTAAGCGGGATGGGGAATGAGCAGTTCTTC.

The chain uses TRBV7-8 and TRBJ1-5, with 7 nucleotides matching TRBD1. The germline V gene has CDR1 SGHVS and CDR2 FQNEAQ. The CDR3 contains 15 residues. J gave up 1 base and V 5 bases, and 5 bases lay outside the gene matches. CDR3 coding DNA: TGTGCCAGCAGCCAGGACAGGCGGAGCAATCAGCCCCAGCATTTT. Its protein is CASSQDRRSNQPQHF.

CDR3 nucleotides: TGTGCCAGCAGCAATAAACAGAGAAATCAGCCCCAGCATTTT. Protein product: CASSNKQRNQPQHF. The chain recombines TRBV6-5 with TRBJ1-5; no definite D call. Germline V CDR1 and CDR2: MNHEY, SVGAGI. The CDR3 is 14 residues long. V lost 6 bases, J lost 4 bases, and 13 bases lay in between.

This clone was counted between two and nine times. The chain combines TRBV2 with TRBJ1-2; weak D call: TRBD1 (5 bases). The CDR3 is 15 residues long. The germline V gene has CDR1 SNHLY and CDR2 FYNNEI. Trimming took 0 bases from V and 4 from J, leaving 12 bases between them. CDR3 region: CASSEAQGGGYGYTF. In DNA, the CDR3 is TGTGCCAGCAGTGAAGCGCAGGGAGGAGGCTATGGCTACACCTTC.

The chain carries TRBV14 and TRBJ2-4; maybe TRBD1 (6 bases). The V end lost 4 bases, the J end lost 3 bases, and 13 bases lay between the germline ends. This CDR3 is built from 15 residues. From germline, CDR1 is SGHDN and CDR2 FVKESK. Written as DNA, the CDR3 is TGTGCCAGCAGCCTACAGGGTAAAGGCAAAAACATTCAGTACTTC. It is translated as CASSLQGKGKNIQYF.

V gene TRBV5-4 combines with J gene TRBJ2-5; 9 nucleotides match TRBD1. J gave up 1 base and V 2 bases, and 3 bases lay outside the gene matches. Germline V gene data show CDR1 as SGHNT and CDR2 as YYREEE (reference sequence). The CDR3 runs to 15 residues. CDR3 bases: TGTGCCAGCAGCTTTGGACAGGGGATCCAAGAGACCCAGTACTTC. It is translated as CASSFGQGIQETQYF.

The genes are TRBV25-1 and TRBJ1-1; 10 bases agree with TRBD1. V gave up 3 bases and J gave up 1 base; unmatched junction bases: 2. The CDR3 has 15 amino acids. Germline assignment: CDR1 MGHDK and CDR2 SYGVNS. CDR3 coding DNA: TGTGCCAGCAGTGACGGGGACAGGGGGAACACTGAAGCTTTCTTT. This sequence encodes CASSDGDRGNTEAFF. Using reference TRBV25-1 and TRBJ1-1 for the parts outside the CDR3, the full variable domain is EADIYQTPRYLVIGTGKKITLECSQTMGHDKMYWYQQDPGMELHLIHYSYGVNSTEKGDLSSESTVSRIRTEHFPLTLESARPSHTSQYLCASSDGDRGNTEAFFGQGTRLTVV.